The present TCR beta chain was sequenced within a study of CD8+ T cells in alopecia areata. In the study overall: Treated patients received oral tofacitinib, 5 to 10 mg twice daily.

Remarks on this clone: The antigen remains undetermined.

Lesional scalp punch biopsies and peripheral blood came from alopecia areata patients. It was cDNA, reverse transcribed from extracted RNA, that served as the sequencing template. The data were produced by immunoSEQ multiplex PCR, yet TCRdb's version contains in-frame clones alone and is incomplete. The table includes just over 150,000 clones, around half detected once. Broader study findings: For lesional scalp, especially alopecia totalis/universalis, clonality was higher than in normal scalp.

The clonotype comes from a human donor with alopecia areata. The sample here was CD8+ T cells sorted from blood, taken at week 0.

The CDR3 DNA is TGCGCCAGCAGCCAAGATCACAGCGTAGCCTACGAGCAGTACTTC. This encodes CASSQDHSVAYEQYF. This sequence joins TRBV4-3 and TRBJ2-7, with no clear D. CDR1 and CDR2 from the germline V gene are LGHNA and YSLEER. CDR3 length equals 15 residues. The ends were cut back, 0 bases at V and 2 bases at J, with 11 bases in the middle.